Each of the 29 T cell receptor beta chains below was sequenced from the same sample in a study of shared clonotypes between healthy human individuals. Terminally differentiated effector memory CD45RA+ cells were excluded from the naive CD8 cells, which were CD45RO-negative and positively selected for CCR7. Sequencing used immunoSEQ multiplex PCR; TCRdb keeps in-frame clones, though not all of them. Counted here are some 2.1 million clones, approximately 94% occurring once; the ten biggest clones make up 1.1%. The specimen sequenced was naive CD8+ T cells sorted from blood. The receptor set was obtained from a man aged 18-30 years in good health.

The chain has TRBV5-1 and TRBJ2-7, with D hard to call. Trimming pared 3 bases from V and 2 bases from J, leaving 9 bases between. Looked up from germline, CDR1 is SGHRS and CDR2 is YFSETQ. CDR3 length: 13 residues. This CDR3 is CASSWGRAYEQYF. CDR3 in DNA: TGCGCCAGCAGCTGGGGTAGAGCCTACGAGCAGTACTTC.

Comments on this clone: Other DNA sequences of this sample code for an identical CDR3. This sequence joins TRBV6-5 and TRBJ2-7; D uncertain. This CDR3 has 12 residues. Trimming stripped 4 bases from V and 2 bases from J, with 6 bases between. Germline-derived CDR1 and CDR2 are MNHEY and SVGAGI. CDR3 amino acids: CASSSSPYEQYF. In DNA form, the CDR3 reads TGTGCCAGCAGTTCCTCTCCCTACGAGCAGTACTTC.

The genes are TRBV7-9 and TRBJ2-7; 8 bases map to TRBD1. With V trimmed by 5 bases and J by 0 bases, 3 bases remained unmatched. CDR1 SEHNR and CDR2 FQNEAQ come from the germline V gene (reference sequence). This CDR3 is 14 amino acids long. The CDR3 loop is CASSQTGVSYEQYF. The CDR3, as DNA: TGTGCCAGCAGCCAGACAGGGGTCTCCTACGAGCAGTACTTC. Full variable domain (missing parts from reference TRBV7-9 and TRBJ2-7): DTGVSQNPRHKITKRGQNVTFRCDPISEHNRLYWYRQTLGQGPEFLTYFQNEAQLEKSRLLSDRFSAERPKGSFSTLEIQRTEQGDSAMYLCASSQTGVSYEQYFGPGTRLTVT.

J is TRBJ1-1 and V is TRBV5-1; D might be TRBD1 (5 bases). The CDR3 sequence is 14 residues long. CDR1 is SGHRS, CDR2 YFSETQ, per germline. V dropped 2 bases and J dropped 3 bases, with 11 bases sitting between them. The CDR3 DNA reads as TGCGCCAGCAGCTTCTTTTCGGGGGACACTGAAGCTTTCTTT. Protein product: CASSFFSGDTEAFF. The variable domain in full, completed from reference TRBV5-1 and TRBJ1-1, reads KAGVTQTPRYLIKTRGQQVTLSCSPISGHRSVSWYQQTPGQGLQFLFEYFSETQRNKGNFPGRFSGRQFSNSRSEMNVSTLELGDSALYLCASSFFSGDTEAFFGQGTRLTVV.

This clone has a handful of counts. The chain joins TRBV7-2 to TRBJ2-3; TRBD2 agrees at 14 bases. J gave up 2 bases and V 6 bases, and 1 base lay outside the gene matches. Germline V gives CDR1 SGHTA, CDR2 FQGNSA. The CDR3 loop spans 15 amino acids. The DNA for the CDR3 is TGTGCCAGCAGGACTAGCGGGAGGGCCACAGATACGCAGTATTTT. Amino acids: CASRTSGRATDTQYF.

The V call is TRBV25-1, the J call TRBJ2-7; D is perhaps TRBD1 (5 bases). V lost 7 bases and J 2 bases, leaving 9 bases between the germline ends. This CDR3 has 12 amino acids. CDR1 MGHDK and CDR2 SYGVNS come from the germline V gene. The DNA for the CDR3 is TGTGCCAGCACCGACAGTACCTACGAGCAGTACTTC. Amino acid sequence: CASTDSTYEQYF.

This rearrangement joins TRBV7-9 to TRBJ2-3; TRBD2 matches at 14 bases. V lost 2 bases to trimming and J lost 6 bases; unmatched junction nucleotides: 4. This CDR3 spans 16 amino acids. Germline values: CDR1 SEHNR, CDR2 FQNEAQ (reference sequence). In nucleotides, the CDR3 is TGTGCCAGCAGCTTAAGACTAGCGGGAGGGAAGGATACGCAGTATTTT. Amino acids: CASSLRLAGGKDTQYF.

With regard to this clone: The same CDR3 is also encoded by other DNA sequences in this sample. V usage is TRBV19 and J usage is TRBJ1-1; D gene uncertain. CDR3 length: 14 amino acids. Between the trimmed V and J ends, which lost 1 base and 2 bases, there was a span of 8 bases. Germline V gives CDR1 LNHDA, CDR2 SQIVND (reference sequence). The CDR3 protein is CASSIGSGNTEAFF. CDR3 coding DNA: TGTGCCAGTAGTATAGGTAGCGGAAACACTGAAGCTTTCTTT.

The chain carries TRBV5-1 and TRBJ1-4, with unresolved D. V shed 0 bases and J shed 1 base, with 10 bases lying between them. The germline V gene has CDR1 SGHRS and CDR2 YFSETQ. CDR3 length: 16 amino acids. The DNA of the CDR3 is TGCGCCAGCAGCTTGGGCGGGGAGATAACTAATGAAAAACTGTTTTTT. This translates into CASSLGGEITNEKLFF.

V is TRBV14 and J is TRBJ2-1; no definite D call. The ends were cut back, 5 bases at V and 6 bases at J, with 11 bases in the middle. Germline V lookup: CDR1 SGHDN, CDR2 FVKESK. The CDR3 length is 13 residues. The CDR3 sequence is CASSSRSVNEQFF. Here the CDR3 DNA reads TGTGCCAGCAGCTCCCGATCAGTCAATGAGCAGTTCTTC.

The chain links TRBV7-2 to TRBJ1-1, with D possibly matching TRBD1 (6 bases). Between the trimmed V and J ends, which lost 5 bases and 3 bases, there was a span of 16 bases. Germline CDR1 is SGHTA and CDR2 is FQGNSA. The CDR3 has 15 residues. The CDR3 here is CASSGTAGAYTEAFF. In DNA, the CDR3 is TGTGCCAGCAGCGGAACGGCGGGGGCCTACACTGAAGCTTTCTTT.

This clone has a single count. The J gene is TRBJ2-7, the V gene TRBV7-9, with TRBD2 matching 8 bases. Germline V gene sequence: CDR1 SEHNR, CDR2 FQNEAQ (reference sequence). After removal of 0 bases from V and 0 bases from J, the junction contained 7 bases not matched to a gene. The CDR3 is 17 amino acids. The chain's CDR3 is CASSLAIGGGTSYEQYF. CDR3 in DNA: TGTGCCAGCAGCTTAGCGATAGGCGGGGGGACCTCCTACGAGCAGTACTTC.

The rearrangement links TRBV6-5 to TRBJ2-7; either TRBD1 or TRBD2 may supply D (5 bases each). CDR3 length: 14 amino acids. V was shortened by 6 bases and J by 0 bases, with 12 bases between the two germline ends. Germline CDR1 is MNHEY and CDR2 is SVGAGI. The DNA for the CDR3 is TGTGCCAGCAGCCTCCGGGGCCGCTCCTACGAGCAGTACTTC. Translating gives CASSLRGRSYEQYF.

This clone was counted a single time. The gene calls are TRBV7-9 and TRBJ1-3; the D gene is possibly TRBD1 (5 bases). From germline, CDR1 is SEHNR and CDR2 FQNEAQ (reference sequence). The V end lost 6 bases, the J end lost 0 bases, and 12 bases lay between the germline ends. CDR3 length equals 15 residues. As DNA, the CDR3 is TGTGCCAGCAGTAAGACAGTACCCTCTGGAAACACCATATATTTT. It specifies CASSKTVPSGNTIYF.

The V gene is TRBV7-3, the J gene TRBJ2-2; TRBD2 aligns across 8 bases. Trimming took 5 bases from V and 2 from J; bases not matched to a gene: 7. CDR3 length equals 16 residues. Germline CDR1 SGHTA, CDR2 FQGTGA. The CDR3 nucleotides read TGTGCCAGCAGCCCCTTAGCGGGGATAAACACCGGGGAGCTGTTTTTT. Protein sequence: CASSPLAGINTGELFF.

On this clone: Additional DNA sequences in this sample encode the identical CDR3. As DNA, the CDR3 is TGTGCCAGCAGTTACTCGATCGGATACCAAGAGACCCAGTACTTC. This codes for CASSYSIGYQETQYF. V usage is TRBV6-5 and J usage is TRBJ2-5, with unresolved D. CDR3 size: 15 residues. V was pared by 0 bases and J by 0 bases, with 8 bases between. From germline, CDR1 is MNHEY and CDR2 SVGAGI.

V gene TRBV6-5 combines with J gene TRBJ2-7, with D possibly being TRBD1 (6 bases). This CDR3 comprises 13 residues. Trimming shortened V by 6 bases and J by 0 bases, and 9 bases separated the two germline ends. Germline values: CDR1 MNHEY, CDR2 SVGAGI. This CDR3 reads CASRQGSSYEQYF. In DNA, the CDR3 is TGTGCCAGCAGACAGGGTAGCTCCTACGAGCAGTACTTC.

The V and J genes are TRBV7-9 and TRBJ2-3; maybe TRBD2 (6 bases). The CDR3 extends over 16 amino acids. The V and J ends lost 7 bases and 0 bases respectively, with 17 bases between them. The V gene's germline CDR1 is SEHNR and CDR2 FQNEAQ (reference sequence). This CDR3 reads CASTQQAGLSTDTQYF. As DNA, the CDR3 is TGTGCCAGCACCCAACAGGCGGGACTCAGCACAGATACGCAGTATTTT. Filled out from reference TRBV7-9 and TRBJ2-3, the complete variable domain reads DTGVSQNPRHKITKRGQNVTFRCDPISEHNRLYWYRQTLGQGPEFLTYFQNEAQLEKSRLLSDRFSAERPKGSFSTLEIQRTEQGDSAMYLCASTQQAGLSTDTQYFGPGTRLTVL.

Comment on this clone: This sample also contains other DNA sequences that code for the same CDR3. The chain couples TRBV7-9 to TRBJ1-2; D possibly corresponds to TRBD1 (6 bases). V was trimmed by 1 base and J by 5 bases, leaving 11 bases between them. Germline assignment: CDR1 SEHNR and CDR2 FQNEAQ (reference sequence). The length of the CDR3 is 14 residues. The CDR3 loop is CASSLGTALYGYTF. The CDR3 DNA sequence: TGTGCCAGCAGCTTAGGGACAGCATTATATGGCTACACCTTC.

The chain is built from TRBV27 and TRBJ2-5; D gene unclear. The CDR3 is made up of 14 amino acids. Deletions cut 6 bases from V and 2 bases from J, with 13 bases between. Germline CDR1 MNHEY, CDR2 SMNVEV (reference sequence). CDR3 sequence (DNA): TGTGCCAGCAGCTATCTAGGGCAGCAAGAGACCCAGTACTTC. This encodes CASSYLGQQETQYF.

The chain joins TRBV28 to TRBJ1-5; tentatively, D is TRBD1 (5 bases). CDR3 length: 15 amino acids. Germline-derived CDR1 and CDR2 are MDHEN and SYDVKM. Trimming shortened V by 5 bases and J by 2 bases, and 13 bases separated the two germline ends. The CDR3 nucleotides are TGTGCCAGCAGTCCGTCCGGGGGGGGCAATCAGCCCCAGCATTTT. Protein sequence: CASSPSGGGNQPQHF.

The CDR3 sequence is CAWSSRTGFEQYF. Here the CDR3 DNA reads TGTGCCTGGAGTAGCAGGACAGGGTTCGAGCAGTACTTC. The genes are TRBV30 and TRBJ2-7; TRBD1 matches 8 bases. Germline trimming cut 2 bases from V and 6 bases from J; bases unmatched to any gene: 6. From germline, CDR1 is GTSNPN and CDR2 SVGIG (reference sequence). This CDR3 has 13 residues.

This chain joins TRBV4-1 and TRBJ2-1; perhaps TRBD1 as D (6 bases). The CDR3 has 16 residues. Per germline, CDR1 MGHRA and CDR2 YSYEKL. V lost 0 bases to trimming and J lost 4 bases, with 13 bases between them. CDR3 DNA sequence: TGCGCCAGCAGCCAAGACCCAGGGGATTGGTACAATGAGCAGTTCTTC. Translation: CASSQDPGDWYNEQFF.

The V call is TRBV19, the J call TRBJ1-6; 9 bases fit TRBD1. The CDR3 spans 12 residues. V lost 5 bases and J lost 16; bases outside the gene matches: 6. Germline V gene lookup returns CDR1 LNHDA and CDR2 SQIVND (reference sequence). The CDR3: CASSYSTGGLHF. As DNA, the CDR3 is TGTGCCAGTAGTTACTCGACAGGGGGTCTCCACTTT.

The V call is TRBV19, the J call TRBJ2-5, with D perhaps given as TRBD1 or TRBD2 (5 bases each). The germline gives CDR1 LNHDA, CDR2 SQIVND (reference sequence). V was clipped by 8 bases and J by 3 bases, with 13 bases between them. The CDR3 extends over 13 amino acids. This CDR3 is CASSGTAEETQYF. DNA of the CDR3: TGTGCCAGTTCTGGGACGGCCGAAGAGACCCAGTACTTC.

The rearrangement joins TRBV19 to TRBJ2-3; D is undetermined. V lost 3 bases to trimming and J lost 2 bases, with 9 bases between them. Germline CDR1 and CDR2: LNHDA and SQIVND (reference sequence). This CDR3 is built from 14 residues. CDR3 coding DNA: TGTGCCAGTAGTATTAGAGAGTACACAGATACGCAGTATTTT. This gives the protein CASSIREYTDTQYF.

This chain uses TRBV15 with TRBJ2-1, with D possibly matching TRBD2 (6 bases). This CDR3 contains 13 residues. Germline CDR1 LNHNV, CDR2 YYDKDF (reference sequence). Deletions cut 8 bases from V and 9 bases from J, with 17 bases between. CDR3: CATGWGGFGEQFF. In DNA form, the CDR3 reads TGTGCCACCGGCTGGGGAGGTTTCGGTGAGCAGTTCTTC.

This clone has more than one count but fewer than ten. V usage is TRBV30 and J usage is TRBJ1-5, with D possibly being TRBD1 (5 bases). Germline V lookup: CDR1 GTSNPN, CDR2 SVGIG (reference sequence). The V end lost 2 bases, the J end lost 3 bases, and 11 bases lay between the germline ends. This CDR3 has 14 residues. This CDR3 reads CAWSQGADNQPQHF. The CDR3 nucleotides are TGTGCCTGGAGTCAGGGAGCCGACAATCAGCCCCAGCATTTT.

The chain is built from TRBV7-9 and TRBJ2-7; D is uncertain. Germline values: CDR1 SEHNR, CDR2 FQNEAQ (reference sequence). This CDR3 has 11 amino acids. Trimming removed 2 bases from V and 7 bases from J, with 6 bases in between. The CDR3 is CASSLQTEQYF. The CDR3 region has the DNA TGTGCCAGCAGCTTACAGACAGAGCAGTACTTC.